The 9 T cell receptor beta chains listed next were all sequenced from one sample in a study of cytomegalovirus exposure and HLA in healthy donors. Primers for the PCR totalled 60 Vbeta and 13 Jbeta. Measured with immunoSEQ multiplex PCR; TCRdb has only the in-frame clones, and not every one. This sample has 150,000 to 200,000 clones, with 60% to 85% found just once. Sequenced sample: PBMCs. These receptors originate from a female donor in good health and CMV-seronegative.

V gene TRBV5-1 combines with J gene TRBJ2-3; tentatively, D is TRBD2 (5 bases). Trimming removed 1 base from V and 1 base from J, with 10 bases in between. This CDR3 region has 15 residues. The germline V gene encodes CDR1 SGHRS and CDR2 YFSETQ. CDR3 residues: CASSLSGDRTDTQYF. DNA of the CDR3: TGCGCCAGCAGCTTGAGCGGAGACCGCACAGATACGCAGTATTTT.

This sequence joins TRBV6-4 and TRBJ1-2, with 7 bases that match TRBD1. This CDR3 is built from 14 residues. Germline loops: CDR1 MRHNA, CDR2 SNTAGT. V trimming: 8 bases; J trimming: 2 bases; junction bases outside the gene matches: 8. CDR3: CASAQGTANYGYTF. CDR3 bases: TGTGCCAGCGCACAGGGGACGGCCAACTATGGCTACACCTTC.

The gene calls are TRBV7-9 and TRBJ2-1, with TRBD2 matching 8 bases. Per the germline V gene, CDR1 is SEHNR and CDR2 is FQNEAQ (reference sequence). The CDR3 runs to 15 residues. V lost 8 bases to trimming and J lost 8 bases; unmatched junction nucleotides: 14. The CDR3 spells CASSPLGGGLDEQFF. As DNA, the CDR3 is TGTGCCAGCTCGCCACTTGGCGGGGGGCTCGATGAGCAGTTCTTC.

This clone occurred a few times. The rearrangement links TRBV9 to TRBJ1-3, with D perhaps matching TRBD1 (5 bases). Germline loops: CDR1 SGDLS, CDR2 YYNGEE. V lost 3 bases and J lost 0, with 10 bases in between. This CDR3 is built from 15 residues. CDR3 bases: TGTGCCAGCAGCGCGCACAGGTACTCTGGAAACACCATATATTTT. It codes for CASSAHRYSGNTIYF.

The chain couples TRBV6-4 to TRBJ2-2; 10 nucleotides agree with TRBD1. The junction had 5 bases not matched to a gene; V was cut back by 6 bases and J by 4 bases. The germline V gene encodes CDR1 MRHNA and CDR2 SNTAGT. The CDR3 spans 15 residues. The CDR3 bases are TGTGCCAGCAGGATGGACAGGGGGACCACCGGGGAGCTGTTTTTT. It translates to CASRMDRGTTGELFF.

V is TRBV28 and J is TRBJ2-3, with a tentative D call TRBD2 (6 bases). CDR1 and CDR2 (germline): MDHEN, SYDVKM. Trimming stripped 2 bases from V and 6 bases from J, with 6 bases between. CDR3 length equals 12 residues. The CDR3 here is CASSLRGDTQYF. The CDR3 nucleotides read TGTGCCAGCAGTTTACGGGGGGATACGCAGTATTTT. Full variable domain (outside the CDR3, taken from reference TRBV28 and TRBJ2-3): DVKVTQSSRYLVKRTGEKVFLECVQDMDHENMFWYRQDPGLGLRLIYFSYDVKMKEKGDIPEGYSVSREKKERFSLILESASTNQTSMYLCASSLRGDTQYFGPGTRLTVL.

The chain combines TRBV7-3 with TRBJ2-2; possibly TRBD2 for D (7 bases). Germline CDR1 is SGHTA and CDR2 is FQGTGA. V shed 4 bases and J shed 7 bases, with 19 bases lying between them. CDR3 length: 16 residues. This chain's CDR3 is CASSSSGGGSVGELFF. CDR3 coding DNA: TGTGCCAGCAGCTCCTCGGGGGGCGGATCGGTCGGGGAGCTGTTTTTT.

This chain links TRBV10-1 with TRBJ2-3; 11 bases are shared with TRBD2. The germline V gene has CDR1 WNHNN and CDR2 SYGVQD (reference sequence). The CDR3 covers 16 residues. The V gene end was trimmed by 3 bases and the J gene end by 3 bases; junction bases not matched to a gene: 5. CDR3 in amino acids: CASSDPTSGRTDTQYF. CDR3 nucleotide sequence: TGCGCCAGCAGTGACCCTACTAGCGGGAGAACAGATACGCAGTATTTT.

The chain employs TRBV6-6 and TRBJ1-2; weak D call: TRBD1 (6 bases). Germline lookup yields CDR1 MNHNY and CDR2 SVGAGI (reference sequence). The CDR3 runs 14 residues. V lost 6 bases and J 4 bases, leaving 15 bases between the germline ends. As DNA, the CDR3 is TGTGCCAGCAGCCAAAGAGGGGGAGTCTATGGCTACACCTTC. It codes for CASSQRGGVYGYTF.